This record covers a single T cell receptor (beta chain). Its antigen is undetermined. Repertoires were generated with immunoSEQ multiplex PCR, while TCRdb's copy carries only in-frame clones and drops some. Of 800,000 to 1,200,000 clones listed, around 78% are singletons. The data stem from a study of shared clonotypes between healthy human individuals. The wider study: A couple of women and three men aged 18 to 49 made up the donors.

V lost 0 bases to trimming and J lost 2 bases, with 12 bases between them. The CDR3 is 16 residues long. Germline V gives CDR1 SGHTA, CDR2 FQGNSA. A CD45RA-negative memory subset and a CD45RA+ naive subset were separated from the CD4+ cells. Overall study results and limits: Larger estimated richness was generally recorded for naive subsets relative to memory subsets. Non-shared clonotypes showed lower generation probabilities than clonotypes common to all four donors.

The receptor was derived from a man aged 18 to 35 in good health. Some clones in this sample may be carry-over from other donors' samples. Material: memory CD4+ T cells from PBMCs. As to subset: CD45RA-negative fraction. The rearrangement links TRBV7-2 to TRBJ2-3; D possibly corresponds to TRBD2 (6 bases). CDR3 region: CASSLAVSGYTDTQYF. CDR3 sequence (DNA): TGTGCCAGCAGCTTAGCTGTTAGCGGCTACACAGATACGCAGTATTTT.